This T cell receptor (beta chain) was retrieved from a study of T cells after yellow fever vaccination. About the study: Preparation of fractions with low cell numbers was performed using SMART-Seq v4 Ultra Low Input. Study outcomes and limitations: Of the clonotypes, a small share occurred in both CD4 and CD8 compartments.

This CDR3 comprises 15 residues. The V segment lost 1 base and the J segment 5 bases; nucleotides outside the gene matches: 6. Germline CDR1 is SGHTA and CDR2 is FQGTGA. The authors made TCR cDNA by 5'RACE template switching, adding a universal primer site and UMIs. TCRdb reanalysed the 5' RACE reads using MiXCR and keeps one entry per CDR3 protein. In the table there are about 300,000 distinct CDR3 sequences, around 7% of which are singletons. This clonotype was seen only a few times. What it binds is not known. This material consisted of PBMCs, taken approximately 47 days after the first yellow fever vaccination. The TCR originated in a man between 18 and 29 years old who received the YFV17D yellow fever vaccine. The chain employs TRBV7-3 and TRBJ2-5; TRBD2 agrees at 8 bases. In nucleotides, the CDR3 is TGTGCCAGCAGCTTAAACGGGGGGGCGCGTGAGACCCAGTACTTC. Residues: CASSLNGGARETQYF.